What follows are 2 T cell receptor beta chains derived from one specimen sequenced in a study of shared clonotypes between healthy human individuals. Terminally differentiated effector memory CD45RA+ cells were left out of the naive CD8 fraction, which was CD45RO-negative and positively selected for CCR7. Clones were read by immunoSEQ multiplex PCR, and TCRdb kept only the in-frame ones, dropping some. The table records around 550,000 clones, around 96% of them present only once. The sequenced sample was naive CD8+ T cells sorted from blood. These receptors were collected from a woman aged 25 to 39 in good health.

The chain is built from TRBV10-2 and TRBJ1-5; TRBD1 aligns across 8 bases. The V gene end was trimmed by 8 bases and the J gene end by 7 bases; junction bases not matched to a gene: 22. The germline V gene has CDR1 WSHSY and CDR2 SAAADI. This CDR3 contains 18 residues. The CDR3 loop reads CASSEHHRGEGLRQPQHF. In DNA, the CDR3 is TGCGCCAGCTCCGAACATCACAGGGGGGAAGGACTTCGACAGCCCCAGCATTTT.

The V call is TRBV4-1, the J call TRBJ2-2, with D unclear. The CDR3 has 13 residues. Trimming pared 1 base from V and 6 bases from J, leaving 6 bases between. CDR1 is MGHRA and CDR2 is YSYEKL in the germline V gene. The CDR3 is CASSQVRSGELFF. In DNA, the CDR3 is TGCGCCAGCAGCCAAGTGCGGTCCGGGGAGCTGTTTTTT.